The entry below describes one TCR beta chain. Tagging with unique molecular identifiers was a feature of the TCR beta cDNA libraries. TCRdb called the PCR reads again in MiXCR, with one record for every CDR3 protein. Of about 680,000 distinct CDR3 sequences in the sample, 59% were seen once. The data derive from a study of post-analysis software for immune sequencing data. Sequencing was performed on blood. The receptor was derived from a girl aged 2 to 10 with multiple sclerosis.

In nucleotides, the CDR3 is TGTGCCAGCAGTTACCCGGGTGGATCCCAGCATTTT. Its protein is CASSYPGGSQHF. The chain has TRBV6-2 or TRBV6-3 and TRBJ1-5, with unresolved D. CDR3 size: 12 residues. Trimming took off 2 bases at V and 11 bases at J, with 10 bases between the two ends. Per germline, CDR1 MNHEY and CDR2 SVGEGT.